Each of the 5 T cell receptor beta chains below was sequenced from the same sample in a study of shared clonotypes between healthy human individuals. Profiling relied on immunoSEQ multiplex PCR, and the TCRdb table lists in-frame clones only, not all of them. Here the sample spans roughly 320,000 clones, roughly 91% being singletons. The sample consisted of memory CD8+ T cells sorted from blood. As for subset: CD45RO+ cells pooled with CCR7-negative TemRA cells. Receptor source: a man younger than 35 in good health.

V usage is TRBV6-5 and J usage is TRBJ2-5; D is unclear. The CDR3 runs to 15 residues. V lost 0 bases and J lost 2, with 10 bases in between. In germline, CDR1 is MNHEY, CDR2 SVGAGI. Here the CDR3 reads CASSYSGALQETQYF. CDR3 DNA sequence: TGTGCCAGCAGTTACTCTGGCGCCTTACAAGAGACCCAGTACTTC.

CDR3 in DNA: TGTGCCAGCAGCTTAATGAATCGGGGGGTCTACGAGCAGTACTTC. Translating gives CASSLMNRGVYEQYF. The genes are TRBV7-9 and TRBJ2-7; 7 bases fit TRBD2. From germline, CDR1 is SEHNR and CDR2 FQNEAQ (reference sequence). This CDR3 spans 15 amino acids. V lost 2 bases and J lost 3; bases outside the gene matches: 7.

V is TRBV28 and J is TRBJ2-7; possibly TRBD2 for D (5 bases). There are 16 residues in the CDR3. V was trimmed by 1 base and J by 5 bases, leaving 18 bases between them. Germline loops: CDR1 MDHEN, CDR2 SYDVKM. The CDR3 nucleotides are TGTGCCAGCAGTTTATCTCTCTTTCTTCTCGGGGACGAGCAGTACTTC. As protein: CASSLSLFLLGDEQYF.

The V and J genes are TRBV6-7 and TRBJ1-2; 8 bases fit TRBD1. TRBV6-7 falls under the ORF class, with uncertain function. Trimming cost V 2 bases and J 7 bases; bases outside gene matches: 6. The length of the CDR3 is 14 residues. The CDR3 sequence: CASSYSRGRAGYTF. DNA of the CDR3: TGTGCCAGCAGTTACAGCAGGGGGCGGGCTGGCTACACCTTC.

This chain joins TRBV6-1 and TRBJ2-6; no reliable D call. Germline V gene sequence: CDR1 MNHNS, CDR2 SASEGT. This CDR3 spans 16 amino acids. V was clipped by 1 base and J by 3 bases, with 10 bases between them. CDR3 sequence reads: CASSEGWGSGANVLTF. CDR3 DNA sequence: TGTGCCAGCAGTGAAGGGTGGGGAAGTGGGGCCAACGTCCTGACTTTC.